This TCR beta chain appears in the sequencing data of a study of cytomegalovirus exposure and HLA in healthy donors. Study-level results: When presence/absence was analysed, sequencing depth was taken to be roughly uniform across donors. Clonal expansion, a later analysis showed, was greater in HLA-associated TCR beta chains than in equally common others.

About this clone itself: Its antigen remains unidentified.

The V end lost 0 bases, the J end lost 9 bases, and 9 bases lay between the germline ends. The CDR3 totals 14 residues. Germline CDR1 reads ENHRY; CDR2 reads SYGVKD. In the PCR, 60 Vbeta and 13 Jbeta primers were used. The assay was immunoSEQ multiplex PCR, and TCRdb's table has in-frame clones only and misses some. The sample records approximately 95,000 clones, around 73% being singletons. When sampled, the donors appeared nominally healthy, though they likely had unrecorded immune exposures. V and J are TRBV10-3 and TRBJ1-6, with a weak D call TRBD1 (5 bases). This sequence was found in a woman in her 40s in good health and CMV-seropositive. What was sequenced was PBMCs. CDR3 nucleotide sequence: TGTGCCATCAGTGAGTCCCAGGGAAGTTCACCCCTCCACTTT. Translated: CAISESQGSSPLHF.